A selection of T cell receptor beta chains follows, all from one sample in a study of regulatory T cells in long-lasting Graves disease. TCRdb re-called the multiplex PCR reads with MiXCR, one entry per CDR3 protein. The sample includes some 460,000 distinct CDR3 sequences, 15% to 20% of them seen just once. These same records also appear under a second study, on T cells in Graves' hyperthyroidism and ophthalmopathy.

The sample consisted of peripheral blood mononuclear cells (PBMCs), taken at new diagnosis, from a patient treated with antithyroid drugs. Receptors were obtained from a man between 40 and 49 years old with Graves disease. CDR3s include the opening cysteine and the closing phenylalanine or tryptophan. The D gene is left open where the match is weak. Rows give clone size only sometimes, using once, few, many, or a class for an expanded clone.

D gene	V gene	J gene	clone size	CDR3 protein	CDR3 DNA
.	TRBV7-9	TRBJ1-2	.	CATPRAGTNYGYTF	TGTGCCACCCCGAGGGCAGGGACAAACTATGGCTACACCTTC
.	TRBV19	TRBJ2-5	.	CASSINRRETQYF	TGTGCCAGTAGTATAAACCGTCGGGAGACCCAGTACTTC
TRBD1	TRBV25-1	TRBJ2-5	.	CASSEFDRVGETQYF	TGTGCCAGCAGTGAATTTGACAGGGTAGGAGAGACCCAGTACTTC
.	TRBV6-1	TRBJ1-1	many	CASSELGAPLNTEAFF	TGTGCCAGCAGTGAACTGGGTGCCCCTTTGAACACTGAAGCTTTCTTT
.	TRBV28	TRBJ2-3	many	CASSPTSYADTQYF	TGTGCCAGCAGTCCCACTAGCTACGCAGATACGCAGTATTTT
.	TRBV6-2/TRBV6-3	TRBJ2-1	.	CASSQGDYHNEQFF	TGTGCCAGCAGCCAGGGGGACTACCACAATGAGCAGTTCTTC
.	TRBV6-1	TRBJ1-4	.	CASSARGAEEKLFF	TGTGCCAGCAGCGCCCGCGGTGCCGAAGAAAAACTGTTTTTT
.	TRBV5-1	TRBJ2-7	many	CASSLDSFTRYEQYF	TGCGCCAGCAGCTTGGACAGTTTTACCCGTTACGAGCAGTACTTC
.	TRBV5-1	TRBJ2-3	many	CASSLLGWMTDTQYF	TGCGCCAGCAGCTTGCTAGGATGGATGACAGATACGCAGTATTTT
TRBD1	TRBV20-1	TRBJ2-2	many	CSARKQGGTGELFF	TGCAGTGCTAGAAAACAGGGGGGCACCGGGGAGCTGTTTTTT
.	TRBV3-1	TRBJ2-2	many	CASSQRGVGTGELFF	TGTGCCAGCAGTCAGAGGGGGGTCGGGACCGGGGAGCTGTTTTTT
TRBD2	TRBV7-9	TRBJ2-3	.	CASSRRLARTDTQYF	TGTGCCAGCAGCCGACGACTAGCACGCACAGATACGCAGTATTTT
TRBD1	TRBV30	TRBJ2-7	.	CAWSVADRGYEQYF	TGTGCCTGGAGTGTAGCGGACAGGGGCTACGAGCAGTACTTC
.	TRBV2	TRBJ2-3	many	CASTGGITDTQYF	TGTGCCAGCACGGGCGGGATCACAGATACGCAGTATTTT
.	TRBV27	TRBJ1-2	.	CASSLSRGSNYGYTF	TGTGCCAGCAGTTTATCGAGAGGGTCTAACTATGGCTACACCTTC
TRBD2	TRBV2	TRBJ2-1	.	CASSEEAGGLNEQFF	TGTGCCAGCAGTGAAGAAGCGGGAGGGCTCAATGAGCAGTTCTTC
.	TRBV30	TRBJ2-7	few	CAWSHLGAASSEQYF	TGTGCCTGGAGCCACCTGGGGGCTGCTTCTAGCGAGCAGTACTTC
.	TRBV10-3	TRBJ1-3	.	CAIRLPSGNTIYF	TGTGCCATCAGACTGCCCTCTGGAAACACCATATATTTT
TRBD1	TRBV5-1	TRBJ1-2	.	CASRSEGQGSLNYDYTF	TGCGCCAGCAGGTCTGAGGGACAGGGCTCCCTTAACTATGACTACACCTTC
TRBD2	TRBV7-3	TRBJ2-3	many	CASSPRTSLTDTQYF	TGTGCCAGCAGCCCACGGACTAGCCTCACAGATACGCAGTATTTT
.	TRBV19	TRBJ2-7	.	CASSPYLGHHEQYF	TGTGCCAGTAGTCCATATCTAGGTCACCACGAGCAGTACTTC
TRBD1	TRBV20-1	TRBJ2-2	many	CSARELGQTGELFF	TGCAGTGCTAGAGAGTTGGGACAGACCGGGGAGCTGTTTTTT
.	TRBV19	TRBJ2-1	few	CASSIFGLAYNEQFF	TGTGCCAGTAGTATATTTGGGCTAGCTTACAATGAGCAGTTCTTC
.	TRBV27	TRBJ2-3	.	CASSFDTQYF	TGTGCCAGCAGTTTCGATACGCAGTATTTT
.	TRBV13	TRBJ2-7	many	CASSGLTGDPYEQYF	TGTGCCAGCAGCGGGCTAACAGGTGATCCCTACGAGCAGTACTTC
.	TRBV13	TRBJ1-2	.	CASSLGGLTFYGYTF	TGTGCCAGCAGCTTAGGAGGCCTTACCTTCTATGGCTACACCTTC
TRBD1	TRBV15	TRBJ2-3	.	CATSPGQGSTDTQYF	TGTGCCACCAGCCCGGGACAGGGGAGCACAGATACGCAGTATTTT
TRBD1	TRBV10-3	TRBJ1-1	few	CAIGQGAGGTEAFF	TGTGCCATCGGACAGGGGGCCGGTGGTACTGAAGCTTTCTTT
.	TRBV24-1	TRBJ1-2	.	CATSDPTGDYGYTF	TGTGCCACCAGTGACCCTACAGGAGACTATGGCTACACCTTC
.	TRBV20-1	TRBJ1-2	many	CSARWPSGYGYTF	TGCAGTGCTAGATGGCCAAGTGGCTATGGCTACACCTTC
.	TRBV18	TRBJ2-5	many	CASSPSTEETQYF	TGTGCCAGCTCACCAAGTACTGAAGAGACCCAGTACTTC
TRBD2	TRBV6-1	TRBJ2-5	many	CASSTPGLAGETQYF	TGTGCCAGCAGCACACCGGGACTAGCGGGAGAGACCCAGTACTTC
TRBD1	TRBV20-1	TRBJ2-7	many	CSATSGTGVGYEQYF	TGCAGTGCTACCTCAGGGACAGGTGTAGGATACGAGCAGTACTTC
.	TRBV14	TRBJ1-2	.	CASSQVGGLVYGYTF	TGTGCCAGCAGCCAAGTCGGAGGTCTGGTGTATGGCTACACCTTC
TRBD2	TRBV5-1	TRBJ2-1	many	CASSLETSGIGEQFF	TGTGCCAGCAGCTTGGAGACTAGCGGGATCGGTGAGCAGTTCTTC
TRBD2	TRBV20-1	TRBJ2-1	.	CSARDEGAGGPPIYDEQFF	TGCAGTGCTAGAGATGAGGGAGCGGGAGGGCCTCCGATATACGATGAGCAGTTCTTC
TRBD1	TRBV5-6	TRBJ2-7	many	CASSYPGTGTYEQYF	TGTGCCAGCAGCTATCCCGGGACAGGGACCTACGAGCAGTACTTC
TRBD2	TRBV12-5	TRBJ2-1	.	CASGLVPVDSGLAGEGSYNEQFF	TGTGCTAGTGGTTTGGTACCGGTGGATTCGGGACTAGCGGGAGAGGGCTCCTACAATGAGCAGTTCTTC
.	TRBV15	TRBJ2-1	many	CATSREFGASYNEQFF	TGTGCCACCAGCAGAGAGTTCGGGGCCTCCTACAATGAGCAGTTCTTC
.	TRBV2	TRBJ2-7	many	CASSEHVYAYEQYF	TGTGCCAGCAGTGAGCACGTTTACGCCTACGAGCAGTACTTC
.	TRBV4-1	TRBJ1-1	few	CASSQVPGLGNTEAFF	TGCGCCAGCAGCCAAGTCCCTGGATTGGGGAACACTGAAGCTTTCTTT
TRBD1	TRBV7-9	TRBJ1-4	.	CASSFDRGANEKLFF	TGTGCCAGCAGCTTCGACAGGGGCGCAAATGAAAAACTGTTTTTT
.	TRBV28	TRBJ1-2	many	CASITDSRRGVNYGYTF	TGTGCCAGCATAACAGACAGTCGAAGGGGAGTTAACTATGGCTACACCTTC
TRBD2	TRBV7-9	TRBJ2-1	.	CASSSSGASYNEQFF	TGTGCCAGCAGTTCTAGCGGGGCTTCCTACAATGAGCAGTTCTTC
.	TRBV25-1	TRBJ2-5	few	CASTAWGVETQYF	TGTGCCAGCACTGCATGGGGCGTAGAGACCCAGTACTTC
TRBD1	TRBV20-1	TRBJ2-3	many	CSARGQPKDTQYF	TGCAGTGCTAGGGGACAGCCCAAAGATACGCAGTATTTT
.	TRBV6-1	TRBJ2-2	few	CASRFPGHGELFF	TGTGCCAGCAGATTCCCGGGACACGGGGAGCTGTTTTTT
TRBD1	TRBV12-3/TRBV12-4	TRBJ1-2	.	CASSFSWDRGRGGYGYTF	TGTGCCAGCAGTTTTTCTTGGGACAGGGGGCGAGGCGGCTATGGCTACACCTTC
.	TRBV20-1	TRBJ1-5	many	CSAMGHQENQPQHF	TGCAGTGCTATGGGACACCAAGAGAATCAGCCCCAGCATTTT
.	TRBV5-1	TRBJ2-3	.	CASSLWFRGDTQYF	TGCGCCAGCAGCTTGTGGTTTAGAGGCGATACGCAGTATTTT
.	TRBV11-3	TRBJ2-5	many	CASSLGRTPEETQYF	TGTGCCAGCAGCTTAGGGCGGACGCCTGAAGAGACCCAGTACTTC
.	TRBV6-5	TRBJ2-1	many	CASSYEREQFF	TGTGCCAGCAGTTACGAGCGGGAGCAGTTCTTC
.	TRBV19	TRBJ1-4	.	CASMGTAYNEKLFF	TGTGCCAGTATGGGCACGGCGTATAATGAAAAACTGTTTTTT
.	TRBV12-3/TRBV12-4	TRBJ2-1	few	CASSLLFSYNEQFF	TGTGCCAGCAGTTTACTGTTTTCCTACAATGAGCAGTTCTTC
TRBD2	TRBV5-4	TRBJ2-3	many	CASSLAGRAADTQYF	TGTGCCAGCAGCTTAGCCGGGAGGGCGGCAGATACGCAGTATTTT
.	TRBV7-8	TRBJ2-3	.	CASSSRSSSDTQYF	TGTGCCAGCAGCTCCCGTTCCTCATCAGATACGCAGTATTTT
TRBD2	TRBV6-1	TRBJ2-5	few	CASSRGGNQETQYF	TGTGCCAGCAGCCGGGGAGGGAATCAAGAGACCCAGTACTTC
.	TRBV11-2	TRBJ2-5	many	CASSLEPRGETQYF	TGTGCCAGCAGCTTAGAGCCGAGGGGAGAGACCCAGTACTTC
TRBD2	TRBV6-1	TRBJ2-1	.	CASTFGTSGSYEQFF	TGTGCCAGCACCTTCGGGACTAGCGGGAGTTATGAGCAGTTCTTC